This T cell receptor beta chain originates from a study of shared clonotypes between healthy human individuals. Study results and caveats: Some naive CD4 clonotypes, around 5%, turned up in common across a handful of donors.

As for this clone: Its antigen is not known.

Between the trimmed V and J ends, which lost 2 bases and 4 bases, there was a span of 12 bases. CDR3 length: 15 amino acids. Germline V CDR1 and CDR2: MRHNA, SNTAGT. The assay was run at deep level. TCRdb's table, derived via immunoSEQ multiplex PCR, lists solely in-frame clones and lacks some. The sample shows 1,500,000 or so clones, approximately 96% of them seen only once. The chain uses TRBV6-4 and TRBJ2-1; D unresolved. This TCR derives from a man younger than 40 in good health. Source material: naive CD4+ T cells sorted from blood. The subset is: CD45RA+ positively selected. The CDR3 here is CASSDRAFNYNEQFF. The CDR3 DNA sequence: TGTGCCAGCAGTGACCGCGCTTTTAATTACAATGAGCAGTTCTTC.